This entry concerns a single T cell receptor (beta chain). Its antigen is not identified. This record comes from a study of shared clonotypes between healthy human individuals. Study-wide background: Researchers assigned three CD4 naive, three CD4 memory, two CD8 naive and one CD8 memory plate to each donor.

General study points: Among several donors, roughly 5.4% of naive CD4 clonotypes were found in common. Expectations were that clonotype sharing among donors would be affected by sequencing depth.

This CDR3 is built from 13 residues. The germline V gene has CDR1 KGHSY and CDR2 FQNENV. Trimming removed 0 bases from V and 7 bases from J, with 9 bases in between. Generated by immunoSEQ multiplex PCR, the TCRdb table keeps only in-frame clones and is missing some. The sample consists of about 2.1 million clones, around 93% of them appearing once. CD45RO-negative cells were positively selected for CCR7, leaving out terminally differentiated effector memory CD45RA+ cells. The donors, healthy adults who were HIV-negative, had experienced no recent acute infections or vaccinations. The TCR originated in a man between 18 and 35 years old in good health. Some clones in this sample may be carry-over from other donors' samples. Sequencing used naive CD8+ T cells from PBMCs. The V gene is TRBV16, the J gene TRBJ1-2; D is ambiguous. The CDR3 nucleotides read TGTGCCAGCAGCCAATCGGCAGCCTTTGGCTACACCTTC. The encoded protein is CASSQSAAFGYTF.